The next 4 T cell receptor beta chains were all read from a single sample in a study of CD8+ T cells in alopecia areata. RNA was isolated and reverse transcribed to cDNA, the sequencing template. This table comes from immunoSEQ multiplex PCR, and its TCRdb copy is limited to in-frame clones, with some not included. The sample includes 110,000 or so clones, 45% to 65% of them seen just once. Stated treatment: oral pan-JAK inhibitor, 5-10 mg twice daily. Sequences were derived from CD4+ T cells sorted from blood, sampled at week 24, from a patient treated with tofacitinib. The receptors derive from a human donor with alopecia areata.

The V and J genes are TRBV25-1 and TRBJ2-7, with D possibly called TRBD1 or TRBD2 (5 bases each). CDR1 MGHDK and CDR2 SYGVNS come from the germline V gene. This CDR3 comprises 13 residues. V lost 6 bases and J lost 9, with 18 bases in between. Here the CDR3 reads CASSSRMGVSQYF. The DNA for the CDR3 is TGTGCCAGCAGCTCTAGGATGGGGGTATCGCAGTACTTC.

The chain is built from TRBV5-1 and TRBJ2-7, with D possibly being TRBD2 (5 bases). The V end was cut by 0 bases, the J end by 2 bases, with 12 bases between. Germline V lookup: CDR1 SGHRS, CDR2 YFSETQ. The CDR3 runs to 15 residues. The CDR3 nucleotides read TGCGCCAGCAGCTTGGCCGGACTGGTCCCCTACGAGCAGTACTTC. Translation gives CASSLAGLVPYEQYF.

The CDR3 reads CASSLYGELFF. The CDR3 region has the DNA TGCGCCAGCAGCCTGTACGGGGAGCTGTTTTTT. V and J are TRBV5-1 and TRBJ2-2; D is unclear. Trimming shortened V by 4 bases and J by 7 bases, and 5 bases separated the two germline ends. This CDR3 comprises 11 residues. Germline CDR1 and CDR2: SGHRS and YFSETQ.

V usage is TRBV4-1 and J usage is TRBJ2-5, with D perhaps TRBD2 (6 bases). This CDR3 spans 16 amino acids. Deletions cut 1 base from V and 4 bases from J, with 16 bases between. The germline gives CDR1 MGHRA, CDR2 YSYEKL. CDR3 sequence: CASSQVSGSRVETQYF. As DNA, the CDR3 is TGCGCCAGCAGCCAAGTTAGCGGCTCTAGGGTAGAGACCCAGTACTTC.